Below, 8 T cell receptor beta chains from the same sample are listed, as sequenced in a study of patients and donors after allogeneic stem cell transplantation. One entry per CDR3 protein, called by TCRdb with MiXCR from the RT-PCR reads. The sample gives some 24,000 distinct CDR3 sequences, 40% to 45% of which show up once; 78% is in the top ten. The sequencing input was blood, either unsorted or a sorted T cell fraction (not recorded which). Receptors were obtained from a human donor who was either an allogeneic HSCT recipient or a stem cell or donor lymphocyte infusion donor (not recorded which). It is not recorded whose cells these are; they may come from a transplant donor.

This clonotype was counted a single time. The chain couples TRBV7-9 to TRBJ1-1; D remains unclear. Between the trimmed V and J ends, which lost 5 bases and 4 bases, there was a span of 17 bases. The CDR3 contains 15 residues. Germline V gene data show CDR1 as SEHNR and CDR2 as FQNEAQ (reference sequence). In DNA, the CDR3 is TGTGCCAGCAGCCGACGCGACTTTCAGAGCACTGAAGCTTTCTTT. This encodes CASSRRDFQSTEAFF.

V and J are TRBV15 and TRBJ2-5, with D unclear. Trimming took off 0 bases at V and 4 bases at J, with 6 bases between the two ends. The germline gives CDR1 LNHNV, CDR2 YYDKDF (reference sequence). This CDR3 spans 13 amino acids. This chain's CDR3 is CATSRDRGETQYF. DNA of the CDR3: TGTGCCACCAGCAGAGATCGAGGAGAGACCCAGTACTTC.

The DNA of the CDR3 is TGCGCCACCTGGAGGGCCGGCAATGAGCAGTTCTTC. Its translation: CATWRAGNEQFF. The rearrangement joins TRBV10-2 to TRBJ2-1, with TRBD2 as a possible D gene (6 bases). Germline V lookup: CDR1 WSHSY, CDR2 SAAADI. V shed 10 bases and J shed 6 bases, with 13 bases lying between them. This CDR3 spans 12 amino acids.

This clonotype was observed a handful of times. The rearrangement joins TRBV4-2 to TRBJ1-1, with D maybe TRBD1 (5 bases). V dropped 2 bases and J dropped 0 bases, with 7 bases sitting between them. The CDR3 runs 14 residues. Germline values: CDR1 LGHNA, CDR2 YNFKEQ. In DNA form, the CDR3 reads TGTGCCAGCAGCCAACCGACAGTGAACACTGAAGCTTTCTTT. Its protein product is CASSQPTVNTEAFF.

CDR3 amino acids: CASSLTSGISYEQYF. The CDR3 coding sequence is TGTGCCAGCAGCTTAACTAGCGGGATATCCTACGAGCAGTACTTC. The chain is built from TRBV7-9 and TRBJ2-7; TRBD2 matches 10 bases. CDR1 and CDR2 from the germline V gene are SEHNR and FQNEAQ (reference sequence). J gave up 1 base and V 2 bases, and 2 bases lay outside the gene matches. CDR3 size: 15 residues.

The chain employs TRBV4-1 and TRBJ1-6; D gene uncertain. The V end lost 1 base, the J end lost 10 bases, and 14 bases lay between the germline ends. The CDR3 spans 15 residues. Germline CDR1 and CDR2: MGHRA and YSYEKL. CDR3 sequence: CASSQGWLATSPLHF. The CDR3 region has the DNA TGCGCCAGCAGCCAAGGTTGGCTGGCTACCTCACCCCTCCACTTT.

This clonotype has a handful of counts. The rearrangement joins TRBV7-6 to TRBJ1-3; the match to TRBD1 covers 8 bases. V dropped 2 bases and J dropped 2; count of bases not matched to a gene: 2. Germline CDR1 and CDR2: SGHVS and FNYEAQ. The CDR3 runs 15 residues. CDR3 sequence (DNA): TGTGCCAGCAGCTTAACGACAGGGGCTGGAAACACCATATATTTT. Encoded protein: CASSLTTGAGNTIYF.

The chain has TRBV25-1 and TRBJ2-1, with D unclear. The germline gives CDR1 MGHDK, CDR2 SYGVNS. Between the trimmed V and J ends, which lost 2 bases and 8 bases, there was a span of 10 bases. The CDR3 extends over 13 amino acids. The CDR3 DNA is TGTGCCAGCAGTGAAGGAGCTGGGGATGAGCAGTTCTTC. Its translation: CASSEGAGDEQFF.